This T cell receptor (beta chain) was recorded in a study of T-cell reconstitution after alpha-beta-depleted transplantation in children. The study, taken as a whole, reports: Reportedly, alpha-beta T cells present about two months post-transplant originated from several hundred expanded clones of graft origin.

Construction of the TCRbeta library involved unique molecular identifiers. TCRdb passed the PCR reads through MiXCR, listing each CDR3 protein once. The sample holds 500,000 to 650,000 distinct CDR3 sequences; 10% to 15% are singletons and the top ten take about 2.2%. This clonotype was detected a few times. Antigen: not known. V lost 3 bases and J 10 bases, leaving 10 bases between the germline ends. The CDR3 sequence is 12 residues long. Germline CDR1 is MDHEN and CDR2 is SYDVKM. The chain uses TRBV28 and TRBJ2-1, with D unclear. This clonotype was obtained from a male patient aged 10-17 years who had a stem cell transplant for acute myeloid leukemia, so the T cells may come from the graft donor. The sequencing used PBMCs, mostly from graft donor cells, collected 360 days after TCRalphabeta/CD19-depleted stem cell transplant. CDR3 region: CASSFSPREQFF. For the CDR3, the DNA is TGTGCCAGCAGTTTTAGTCCACGGGAGCAGTTCTTC.